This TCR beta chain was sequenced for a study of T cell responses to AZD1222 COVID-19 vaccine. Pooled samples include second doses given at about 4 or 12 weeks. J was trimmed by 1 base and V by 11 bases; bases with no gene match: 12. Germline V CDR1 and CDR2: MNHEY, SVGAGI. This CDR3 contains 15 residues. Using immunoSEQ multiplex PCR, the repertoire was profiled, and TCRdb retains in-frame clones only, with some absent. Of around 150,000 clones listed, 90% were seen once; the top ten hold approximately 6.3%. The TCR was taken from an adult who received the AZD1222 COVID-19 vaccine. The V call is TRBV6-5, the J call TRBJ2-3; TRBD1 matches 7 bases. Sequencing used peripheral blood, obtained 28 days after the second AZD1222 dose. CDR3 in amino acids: CAAPGPGTGTDTQYF. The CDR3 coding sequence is TGTGCCGCCCCTGGGCCCGGGACAGGCACAGATACGCAGTATTTT.